These 2 T cell receptor beta chains share one sample of origin, sequenced in a study of Graves' ophthalmopathy and Graves' hyperthyroidism. Transcripts of RNA were the source for amplifying TCR beta CDR3 regions. An opening RT-PCR round employed HTBI primers and preceded a second-round multiplex PCR. TCRdb passed the multiplex PCR reads through MiXCR, listing each CDR3 protein once. The sample contains about 400,000 distinct CDR3 sequences, around 21% of which appear only once. Material for sequencing was peripheral blood. All receptors come from a woman between 18 and 29 years old with stable Graves' hyperthyroidism.

At least ten counts were recorded for this clonotype. V gene TRBV20-1 combines with J gene TRBJ1-5, with D maybe TRBD1 (5 bases). The CDR3 is 13 amino acids. Per the germline V gene, CDR1 is DFQATT and CDR2 is SNEGSKA (reference sequence). The CDR3 region has the DNA TGCTCCCTAGCGTGGGGGAACAATCAGCCCCAGCATTTT. Its protein is CSLAWGNNQPQHF.

A remark on this clonotype: The conserved phenylalanine or tryptophan is not found at the CDR3 terminus, so this likely reflects a read error. The DNA is omitted, as the CDR3 cannot be located on it reliably, and the CDR3 follows TCRdb's listing. The chain employs TRBV6-1 and TRBJ1-1. The germline gives CDR1 MNHNS, CDR2 SASEGT. The length of the CDR3 is 15 amino acids, counting both ends. Here the CDR3 reads CASSEAVGGNTEALV.